This paragraph reports one T cell receptor beta chain. The antigen is not known. Germline V gene sequence: CDR1 MNHNS, CDR2 SASEGT. This CDR3 has 15 amino acids. V lost 6 bases to trimming and J lost 2 bases, with 15 bases between them. Repertoires were generated with immunoSEQ multiplex PCR, while TCRdb's copy carries only in-frame clones and drops some. The sample yields about 50,000 clones, roughly 80% seen once. The sample originates from a study of early stage breast cancer tumors. Study context: Of around 15 invasive breast tumors, more than nine were hormone receptor-positive, HER2-negative. General observations from the study: Blood repertoires resembled normal breast more than tumor.

This receptor was obtained from a person in their fifties with breast cancer. V and J are TRBV6-1 and TRBJ2-3, with a weak D call TRBD1 (6 bases). The sequenced sample was blood. DNA of the CDR3: TGTGCCAGCAGCGGCCGGGACACCAACACAGATACGCAGTATTTT. This codes for CASSGRDTNTDTQYF.